This is a list of T cell receptor beta chains from one sample in a study of T cell responses to AZD1222 COVID-19 vaccine. Using immunoSEQ multiplex PCR, the repertoire was profiled, and TCRdb retains in-frame clones only, with some absent. This sample carries around 140,000 clones, just under 95% of them seen once, and the ten largest clones take 12%. The sample here was peripheral blood, taken after recovery from COVID-19. These receptors came from an adult who had recovered from COVID-19. Each CDR3 is given with its conserved first and last residue. D genes are given only for firm matches. Some rows mark clone size as missing; the rest say once, few, many or name a class of expanded clone.

V gene: TRBV2
CDR3 length: 17
D gene: -
J gene: TRBJ2-3
clone size: -
CDR3 protein: CASSRDSLRKGTDTQYF
CDR3 DNA: TGTGCCAGCAGTCGAGACAGCCTCAGGAAGGGCACAGATACGCAGTATTTT

V gene: TRBV6-5
CDR3 length: 11
D gene: -
J gene: TRBJ1-5
clone size: few
CDR3 protein: CASSQGSAQHF
CDR3 DNA: TGTGCCAGCAGTCAGGGATCAGCCCAGCATTTT

V gene: TRBV18
CDR3 length: 15
D gene: -
J gene: TRBJ2-2
clone size: -
CDR3 protein: CASSPGLRGTGELFF
CDR3 DNA: TGTGCCAGCTCACCGGGGCTAAGGGGCACCGGGGAGCTGTTTTTT

V gene: TRBV11-3
CDR3 length: 18
D gene: TRBD2
J gene: TRBJ2-2
clone size: -
CDR3 protein: CASSRGLAGGPATGELFF
CDR3 DNA: TGTGCCAGCAGCCGAGGGCTAGCGGGAGGGCCTGCGACCGGGGAGCTGTTTTTT

V gene: TRBV5-4
CDR3 length: 14
D gene: -
J gene: TRBJ2-3
clone size: -
CDR3 protein: CASSLDSKTDTQYF
CDR3 DNA: TGTGCCAGCAGCTTGGACTCAAAAACAGATACGCAGTATTTT

V gene: TRBV30
CDR3 length: 12
D gene: -
J gene: TRBJ2-7
clone size: -
CDR3 protein: CAWRGISYEQYF
CDR3 DNA: TGTGCCTGGAGAGGGATCTCCTACGAGCAGTACTTC

V gene: TRBV2
CDR3 length: 12
D gene: -
J gene: TRBJ2-1
clone size: -
CDR3 protein: CASRGDYNEQFF
CDR3 DNA: TGTGCCAGCAGGGGGGACTACAATGAGCAGTTCTTC

V gene: TRBV12-3/TRBV12-4
CDR3 length: 13
D gene: -
J gene: TRBJ1-2
clone size: once
CDR3 protein: CASSLQEHYGYTF
CDR3 DNA: TGTGCCAGCAGTTTACAGGAGCACTATGGCTACACCTTC

V gene: TRBV19
CDR3 length: 16
D gene: -
J gene: TRBJ2-3
clone size: -
CDR3 protein: CASSIGQASSTDTQYF
CDR3 DNA: TGTGCCAGTAGTATCGGGCAGGCCTCTAGCACAGATACGCAGTATTTT

V gene: TRBV7-8
CDR3 length: 14
D gene: -
J gene: TRBJ1-2
clone size: many
CDR3 protein: CASSLPGSNYGYTF
CDR3 DNA: TGTGCCAGCAGCTTACCGGGCTCGAACTATGGCTACACCTTC

V gene: TRBV5-1
CDR3 length: 16
D gene: -
J gene: TRBJ2-6
clone size: -
CDR3 protein: CASSLYGGSGANVLTF
CDR3 DNA: TGCGCCAGCAGCTTGTATGGCGGCTCTGGGGCCAACGTCCTGACTTTC

V gene: TRBV7-8
CDR3 length: 15
D gene: -
J gene: TRBJ1-1
clone size: once
CDR3 protein: CASSLGRDERTEAFF
CDR3 DNA: TGTGCCAGCAGCTTAGGGAGGGACGAACGCACTGAAGCTTTCTTT

V gene: TRBV11-2
CDR3 length: 16
D gene: -
J gene: TRBJ1-4
clone size: -
CDR3 protein: CASRLRGAEGNEKLFF
CDR3 DNA: TGTGCCAGCAGGCTGCGGGGGGCGGAGGGTAATGAAAAACTGTTTTTT

V gene: TRBV29-1
CDR3 length: 14
D gene: -
J gene: TRBJ1-4
clone size: -
CDR3 protein: CSVGGRGTNEKLFF
CDR3 DNA: TGCAGCGTTGGAGGCCGGGGTACTAATGAAAAACTGTTTTTT

V gene: TRBV19
CDR3 length: 14
D gene: -
J gene: TRBJ1-5
clone size: -
CDR3 protein: CASSSGGAYQPQHF
CDR3 DNA: TGTGCCAGTAGCTCGGGGGGGGCTTATCAGCCCCAGCATTTT

V gene: TRBV11-2
CDR3 length: 12
D gene: -
J gene: TRBJ2-3
clone size: few
CDR3 protein: CASSSSTDTQYF
CDR3 DNA: TGTGCCAGCAGCTCAAGTACAGATACGCAGTATTTT

V gene: TRBV11-2
CDR3 length: 16
D gene: TRBD1
J gene: TRBJ1-3
clone size: -
CDR3 protein: CASSLFQGASGNTIYF
CDR3 DNA: TGTGCCAGCAGCTTATTCCAGGGGGCAAGTGGAAACACCATATATTTT

V gene: TRBV19
CDR3 length: 15
D gene: -
J gene: TRBJ2-7
clone size: -
CDR3 protein: CASSIDGLTTYEQYF
CDR3 DNA: TGTGCCAGTAGTATCGACGGACTAACTACCTACGAGCAGTACTTC

V gene: TRBV29-1
CDR3 length: 13
D gene: -
J gene: TRBJ2-7
clone size: -
CDR3 protein: CSVEGPDSYEQYF
CDR3 DNA: TGCAGCGTTGAAGGCCCCGACTCCTACGAGCAGTACTTC

V gene: TRBV15
CDR3 length: 17
D gene: -
J gene: TRBJ2-2
clone size: -
CDR3 protein: CATSRDLLSENTGELFF
CDR3 DNA: TGTGCCACCAGCAGAGACTTACTTAGCGAGAACACCGGGGAGCTGTTTTTT

V gene: TRBV19
CDR3 length: 12
D gene: -
J gene: TRBJ1-6
clone size: -
CDR3 protein: CASRDGDSPLHF
CDR3 DNA: TGTGCCAGTAGGGATGGGGATTCACCCCTCCACTTT

V gene: TRBV27
CDR3 length: 13
D gene: -
J gene: TRBJ2-5
clone size: -
CDR3 protein: CASKGTNKETQYF
CDR3 DNA: TGTGCCAGCAAAGGGACAAATAAAGAGACCCAGTACTTC

V gene: TRBV5-4
CDR3 length: 15
D gene: TRBD2
J gene: TRBJ2-3
clone size: -
CDR3 protein: CASSLREGPGDTQYF
CDR3 DNA: TGTGCCAGCAGCTTGCGGGAGGGCCCCGGAGATACGCAGTATTTT

V gene: TRBV15
CDR3 length: 16
D gene: TRBD2
J gene: TRBJ2-3
clone size: once
CDR3 protein: CATSRPSSGDTDTQYF
CDR3 DNA: TGTGCCACCAGCAGACCATCTAGCGGGGACACAGATACGCAGTATTTT

V gene: TRBV5-1
CDR3 length: 11
D gene: -
J gene: TRBJ2-5
clone size: -
CDR3 protein: CASSSQETQYF
CDR3 DNA: TGCGCCAGCAGCTCCCAAGAGACCCAGTACTTC

V gene: TRBV19
CDR3 length: 14
D gene: -
J gene: TRBJ1-5
clone size: -
CDR3 protein: CASSMWQGGQPQHF
CDR3 DNA: TGTGCCAGTAGTATGTGGCAGGGAGGTCAGCCCCAGCATTTT

V gene: TRBV4-1
CDR3 length: 15
D gene: TRBD1
J gene: TRBJ1-1
clone size: once
CDR3 protein: CASSPRQGRNTEAFF
CDR3 DNA: TGCGCCAGCAGCCCTCGACAGGGACGGAACACTGAAGCTTTCTTT

V gene: TRBV6-5
CDR3 length: 14
D gene: -
J gene: TRBJ2-7
clone size: once
CDR3 protein: CASSTIVWGYEQYF
CDR3 DNA: TGTGCCAGCAGTACGATTGTGTGGGGATACGAGCAGTACTTC

V gene: TRBV6-1
CDR3 length: 16
D gene: TRBD2
J gene: TRBJ2-7
clone size: -
CDR3 protein: CASSEWRGGLVGEQYF
CDR3 DNA: TGTGCCAGCAGTGAATGGAGGGGGGGACTAGTTGGCGAGCAGTACTTC

V gene: TRBV2
CDR3 length: 15
D gene: -
J gene: TRBJ2-1
clone size: -
CDR3 protein: CASSEDWETYNEQFF
CDR3 DNA: TGTGCCAGCAGTGAAGACTGGGAGACCTACAATGAGCAGTTCTTC

V gene: TRBV7-9
CDR3 length: 15
D gene: TRBD2
J gene: TRBJ2-1
clone size: -
CDR3 protein: CASLVPSGSRLGQFF
CDR3 DNA: TGTGCCAGCCTAGTTCCTAGCGGGAGCCGCCTGGGGCAGTTCTTC

V gene: TRBV5-1
CDR3 length: 13
D gene: -
J gene: TRBJ1-3
clone size: -
CDR3 protein: CASSPPSGNTIYF
CDR3 DNA: TGCGCCAGCAGCCCGCCTTCTGGAAACACCATATATTTT

V gene: TRBV4-1
CDR3 length: 17
D gene: -
J gene: TRBJ2-7
clone size: few
CDR3 protein: CASSQGGPFLGEDEQYF
CDR3 DNA: TGCGCCAGCAGCCAAGGAGGACCTTTCCTCGGGGAGGACGAGCAGTACTTC

V gene: TRBV5-1
CDR3 length: 15
D gene: TRBD2
J gene: TRBJ2-5
clone size: -
CDR3 protein: CASSPWGGLEETQYF
CDR3 DNA: TGCGCCAGCAGCCCCTGGGGAGGGTTGGAAGAGACCCAGTACTTC

V gene: TRBV19
CDR3 length: 13
D gene: -
J gene: TRBJ2-4
clone size: -
CDR3 protein: CASSIGQKNIQYF
CDR3 DNA: TGTGCCAGTAGTATTGGACAGAAAAACATTCAGTACTTC

V gene: TRBV7-9
CDR3 length: 13
D gene: -
J gene: TRBJ1-1
clone size: -
CDR3 protein: CASSFELNTEAFF
CDR3 DNA: TGTGCCAGCAGCTTTGAGCTGAACACTGAAGCTTTCTTT

V gene: TRBV11-1
CDR3 length: 12
D gene: TRBD1
J gene: TRBJ2-7
clone size: -
CDR3 protein: CASKMTGREQYF
CDR3 DNA: TGTGCCAGCAAAATGACAGGGCGGGAGCAGTACTTC

V gene: TRBV7-9
CDR3 length: 14
D gene: TRBD1
J gene: TRBJ1-2
clone size: -
CDR3 protein: CASSLSSQGSGYTF
CDR3 DNA: TGTGCCAGCAGCCTCAGTTCACAGGGGTCCGGCTACACCTTC

V gene: TRBV7-9
CDR3 length: 13
D gene: -
J gene: TRBJ1-2
clone size: -
CDR3 protein: CASSLGGATGYTF
CDR3 DNA: TGTGCCAGCAGCTTAGGGGGGGCAACGGGCTACACCTTC

V gene: TRBV5-1
CDR3 length: 15
D gene: TRBD1
J gene: TRBJ2-7
clone size: -
CDR3 protein: CASSPGTGAEAEQYF
CDR3 DNA: TGCGCCAGCAGCCCCGGGACAGGGGCAGAGGCCGAGCAGTACTTC

V gene: TRBV10-3
CDR3 length: 17
D gene: TRBD1
J gene: TRBJ1-5
clone size: -
CDR3 protein: CAILPGQGEGFGQPQHF
CDR3 DNA: TGTGCCATTCTCCCGGGACAGGGTGAGGGGTTCGGGCAGCCCCAGCATTTT

V gene: TRBV5-1
CDR3 length: 16
D gene: TRBD1
J gene: TRBJ2-1
clone size: -
CDR3 protein: CASSPGEGAVQHEQFF
CDR3 DNA: TGCGCCAGCAGCCCGGGTGAGGGGGCAGTCCAGCATGAGCAGTTCTTC

V gene: TRBV5-1
CDR3 length: 17
D gene: TRBD2
J gene: TRBJ2-2
clone size: -
CDR3 protein: CASSLGRGLAGAGELFF
CDR3 DNA: TGCGCCAGCAGCTTAGGACGGGGACTAGCGGGAGCCGGGGAGCTGTTTTTT

V gene: TRBV5-8
CDR3 length: 13
D gene: -
J gene: TRBJ1-4
clone size: -
CDR3 protein: CASSLRRGEKLFF
CDR3 DNA: TGTGCCAGCAGCTTGAGAAGGGGAGAAAAACTGTTTTTT

V gene: TRBV5-6
CDR3 length: 15
D gene: -
J gene: TRBJ2-5
clone size: -
CDR3 protein: CASSLGDPRRETQYF
CDR3 DNA: TGTGCCAGCAGCTTGGGGGATCCTAGGCGGGAGACCCAGTACTTC

V gene: TRBV5-1
CDR3 length: 18
D gene: TRBD1
J gene: TRBJ2-1
clone size: -
CDR3 protein: CASSLGDRGLSSYNEQFF
CDR3 DNA: TGCGCCAGCAGCTTGGGGGACAGGGGGCTGAGCTCCTACAATGAGCAGTTCTTC

V gene: TRBV6-1
CDR3 length: 15
D gene: TRBD1
J gene: TRBJ1-4
clone size: -
CDR3 protein: CASSDRGQGNEKLFF
CDR3 DNA: TGTGCCAGCAGTGACAGGGGGCAGGGGAATGAAAAACTGTTTTTT

V gene: TRBV15
CDR3 length: 17
D gene: TRBD1
J gene: TRBJ2-6
clone size: -
CDR3 protein: CATSDRAHSSGANVLTF
CDR3 DNA: TGTGCCACCAGTGACAGGGCCCATTCCTCTGGGGCCAACGTCCTGACTTTC

V gene: TRBV27
CDR3 length: 14
D gene: -
J gene: TRBJ2-7
clone size: -
CDR3 protein: CASSSPGQFYEQYF
CDR3 DNA: TGTGCCAGCAGTTCCCCGGGACAATTTTACGAGCAGTACTTC

V gene: TRBV5-8
CDR3 length: 12
D gene: -
J gene: TRBJ1-2
clone size: -
CDR3 protein: CASSLMGHGYTF
CDR3 DNA: TGTGCCAGCAGCTTGATGGGCCATGGCTACACCTTC

V gene: TRBV27
CDR3 length: 15
D gene: -
J gene: TRBJ1-2
clone size: -
CDR3 protein: CASSSGEGINYGYTF
CDR3 DNA: TGTGCCAGCAGTTCGGGTGAGGGCATTAACTATGGCTACACCTTC

V gene: TRBV9
CDR3 length: 17
D gene: TRBD1
J gene: TRBJ2-7
clone size: -
CDR3 protein: CASSETTGGAVPYEQYF
CDR3 DNA: TGTGCCAGCAGCGAAACTACAGGGGGCGCGGTTCCTTACGAGCAGTACTTC